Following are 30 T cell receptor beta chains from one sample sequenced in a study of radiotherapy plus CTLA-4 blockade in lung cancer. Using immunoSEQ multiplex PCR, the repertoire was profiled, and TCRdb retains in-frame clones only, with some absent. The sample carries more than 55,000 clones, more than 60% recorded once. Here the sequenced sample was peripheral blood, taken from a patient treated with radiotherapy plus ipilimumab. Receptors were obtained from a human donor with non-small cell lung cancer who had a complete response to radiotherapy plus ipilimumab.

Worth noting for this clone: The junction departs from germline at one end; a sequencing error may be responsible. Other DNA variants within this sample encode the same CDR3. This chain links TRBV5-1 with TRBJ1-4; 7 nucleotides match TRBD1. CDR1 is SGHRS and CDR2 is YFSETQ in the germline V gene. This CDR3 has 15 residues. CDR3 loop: CASSLEGGNNEKLFF. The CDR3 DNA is TGCGCCAGCAGCTTGGAAGGGGGCAATAATGAAAAACTATTTTTT.

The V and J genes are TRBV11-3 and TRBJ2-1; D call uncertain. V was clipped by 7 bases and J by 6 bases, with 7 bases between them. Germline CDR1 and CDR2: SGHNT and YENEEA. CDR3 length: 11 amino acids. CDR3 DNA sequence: TGTGCCAGCACTCCGGGCAATGAGCAGTTCTTC. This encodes CASTPGNEQFF.

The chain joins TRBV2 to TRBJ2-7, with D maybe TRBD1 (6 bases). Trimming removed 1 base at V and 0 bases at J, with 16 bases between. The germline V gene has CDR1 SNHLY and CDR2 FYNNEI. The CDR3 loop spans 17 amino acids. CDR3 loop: CASSEGLGTRLSYEQYF. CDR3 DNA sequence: TGTGCCAGCAGTGAAGGTCTGGGGACAAGACTCTCCTACGAGCAGTACTTC.

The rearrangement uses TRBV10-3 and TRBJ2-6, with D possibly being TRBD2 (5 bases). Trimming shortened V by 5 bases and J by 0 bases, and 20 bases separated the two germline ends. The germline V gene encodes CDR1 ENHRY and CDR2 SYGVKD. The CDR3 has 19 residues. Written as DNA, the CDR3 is TGTGCCATCAGTCTCCTGGACTCAATTAGGAGCTCTGGGGCCAACGTCCTGACTTTC. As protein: CAISLLDSIRSSGANVLTF.

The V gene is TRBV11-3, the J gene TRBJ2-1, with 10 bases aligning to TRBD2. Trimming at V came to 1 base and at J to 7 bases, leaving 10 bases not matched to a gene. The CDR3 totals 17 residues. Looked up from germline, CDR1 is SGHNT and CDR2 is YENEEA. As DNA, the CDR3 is TGTGCCAGCAGCTTAGGCTTCACTAGCGGGATTATTAATGAGCAGTTCTTC. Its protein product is CASSLGFTSGIINEQFF. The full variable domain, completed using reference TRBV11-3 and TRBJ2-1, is EAGVVQSPRYKIIEKKQPVAFWCNPISGHNTLYWYLQNLGQGPELLIRYENEEAVDDSQLPKDRFSAERLKGVDSTLKIQPAELGDSAVYLCASSLGFTSGIINEQFFGPGTRLTVL.

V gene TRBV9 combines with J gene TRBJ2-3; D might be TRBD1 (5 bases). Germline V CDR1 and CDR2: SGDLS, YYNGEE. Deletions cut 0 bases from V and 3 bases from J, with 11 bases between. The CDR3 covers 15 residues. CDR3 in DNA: TGTGCCAGCAGCGTAGGGGCAGGGCGTACAGATACGCAGTATTTT. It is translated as CASSVGAGRTDTQYF. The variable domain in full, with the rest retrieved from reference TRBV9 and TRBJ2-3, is DSGVTQTPKHLITATGQRVTLRCSPRSGDLSVYWYQQSLDQGLQFLIQYYNGEERAKGNILERFSAQQFPDLHSELNLSSLELGDSALYFCASSVGAGRTDTQYFGPGTRLTVL.

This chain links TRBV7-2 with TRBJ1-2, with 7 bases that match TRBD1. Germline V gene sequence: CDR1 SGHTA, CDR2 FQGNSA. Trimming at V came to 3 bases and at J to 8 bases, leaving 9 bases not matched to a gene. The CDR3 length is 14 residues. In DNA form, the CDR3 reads TGTGCCAGCAGCTTGGGGGGACAGTCAAGGGGCTACACCTTC. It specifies CASSLGGQSRGYTF. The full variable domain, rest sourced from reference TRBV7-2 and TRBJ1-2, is GAGVSQSPSNKVTEKGKDVELRCDPISGHTALYWYRQSLGQGLEFLIYFQGNSAPDKSGLPSDRFSAERTGGSVSTLTIQRTQQEDSAVYLCASSLGGQSRGYTFGSGTRLTVV.

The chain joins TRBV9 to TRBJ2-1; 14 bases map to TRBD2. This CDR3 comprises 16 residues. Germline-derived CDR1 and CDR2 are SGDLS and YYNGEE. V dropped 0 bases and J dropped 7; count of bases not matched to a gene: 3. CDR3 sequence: CASSVGGTSGSNEQFF. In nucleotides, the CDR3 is TGTGCCAGCAGCGTAGGCGGGACTAGCGGGAGTAATGAGCAGTTCTTC.

The CDR3: CASSTGQVNSPLHF. The CDR3 DNA reads as TGTGCCAGCAGTACAGGACAGGTTAATTCACCCCTCCACTTT. The J gene is TRBJ1-6, the V gene TRBV25-1, with TRBD1 matching 7 bases. The CDR3 contains 14 residues. The V gene end was trimmed by 5 bases and the J gene end by 6 bases; junction bases not matched to a gene: 4. Germline CDR1 is MGHDK and CDR2 is SYGVNS.

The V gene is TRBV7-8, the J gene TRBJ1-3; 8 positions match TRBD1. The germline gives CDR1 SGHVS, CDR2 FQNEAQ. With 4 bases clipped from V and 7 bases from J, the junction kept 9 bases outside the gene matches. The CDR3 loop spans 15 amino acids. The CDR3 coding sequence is TGTGCCAGCAGCTCACGACAGGGGATCGGCAACACCATATATTTT. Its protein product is CASSSRQGIGNTIYF.

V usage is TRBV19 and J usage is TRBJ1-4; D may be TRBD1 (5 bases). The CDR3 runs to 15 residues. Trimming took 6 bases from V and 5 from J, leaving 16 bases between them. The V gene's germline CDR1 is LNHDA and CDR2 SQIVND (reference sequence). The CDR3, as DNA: TGTGCCAGTAGCCCTGGGGGAGGCTCCAATGAAAAACTGTTTTTT. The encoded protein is CASSPGGGSNEKLFF.

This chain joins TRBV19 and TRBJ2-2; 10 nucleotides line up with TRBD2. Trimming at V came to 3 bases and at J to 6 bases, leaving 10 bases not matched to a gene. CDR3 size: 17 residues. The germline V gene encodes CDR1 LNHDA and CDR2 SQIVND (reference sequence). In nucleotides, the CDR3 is TGTGCCAGTAGTATCAATGTAGGGACTAGCGTTCCCGGGGAGCTGTTTTTT. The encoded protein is CASSINVGTSVPGELFF.

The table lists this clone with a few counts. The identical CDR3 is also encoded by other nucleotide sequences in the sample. This CDR3 is CASSRGQEQYV. The DNA for the CDR3 is TGTGCCAGCAGTCGGGGACAGGAGCAGTACGTC. This chain connects TRBV6-6 to TRBJ2-7; 7 bases fit TRBD1. V gave up 5 bases and J gave up 7 bases; unmatched junction bases: 2. This CDR3 is 11 amino acids long. Germline CDR1 MNHNY, CDR2 SVGAGI (reference sequence).

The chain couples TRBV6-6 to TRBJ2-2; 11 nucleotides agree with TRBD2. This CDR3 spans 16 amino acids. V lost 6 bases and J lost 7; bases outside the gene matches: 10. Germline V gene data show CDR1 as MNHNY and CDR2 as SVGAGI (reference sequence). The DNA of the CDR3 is TGTGCCAGCAGCCCACCGCTAGCGGGAGGACTCGGGGAGCTGTTTTTT. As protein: CASSPPLAGGLGELFF.

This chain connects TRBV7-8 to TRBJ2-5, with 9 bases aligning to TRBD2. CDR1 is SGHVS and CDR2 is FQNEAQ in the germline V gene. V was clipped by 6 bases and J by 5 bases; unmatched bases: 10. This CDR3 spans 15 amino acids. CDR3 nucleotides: TGTGCCAGCAGATTGGTGGCGGGAGGGCCGGAGACCCAGTACTTC. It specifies CASRLVAGGPETQYF.

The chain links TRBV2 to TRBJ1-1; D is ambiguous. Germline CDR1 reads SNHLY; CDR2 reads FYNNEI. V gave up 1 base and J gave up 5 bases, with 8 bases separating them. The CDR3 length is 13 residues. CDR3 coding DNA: TGTGCCAGCAGTGAAGGAGTTATGACTGAAGCTTTCTTT. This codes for CASSEGVMTEAFF.

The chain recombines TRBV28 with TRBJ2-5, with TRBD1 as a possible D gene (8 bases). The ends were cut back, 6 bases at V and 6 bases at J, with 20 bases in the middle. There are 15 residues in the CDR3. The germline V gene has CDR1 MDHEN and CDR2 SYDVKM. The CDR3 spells CASRSGGQDYQTQYF. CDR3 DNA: TGTGCCAGCAGGTCGGGGGGACAGGATTACCAGACCCAGTACTTC.

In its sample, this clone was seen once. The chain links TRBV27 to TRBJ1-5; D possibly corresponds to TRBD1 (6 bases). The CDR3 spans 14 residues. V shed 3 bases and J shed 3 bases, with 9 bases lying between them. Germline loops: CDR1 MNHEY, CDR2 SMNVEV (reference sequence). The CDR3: CASSFGQFNQPQHF. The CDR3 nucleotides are TGTGCCAGCAGTTTTGGACAGTTCAATCAGCCCCAGCATTTT.

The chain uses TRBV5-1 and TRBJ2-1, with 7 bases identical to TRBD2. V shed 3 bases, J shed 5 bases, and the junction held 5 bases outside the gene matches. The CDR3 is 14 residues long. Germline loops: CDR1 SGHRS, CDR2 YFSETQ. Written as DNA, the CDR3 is TGCGCCAGCAGCTCCGGGACTATAGACAATGAGCAGTTCTTC. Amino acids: CASSSGTIDNEQFF.

CDR3 amino acids: CASSLDTGSGNTIYF. DNA for the CDR3: TGTGCCAGCAGCTTAGACACAGGGTCTGGAAACACCATATATTTT. The rearrangement joins TRBV7-2 to TRBJ1-3; weak D call: TRBD1 (6 bases). Trimming shortened V by 1 base and J by 1 base, and 8 bases separated the two germline ends. Germline V gene data show CDR1 as SGHTA and CDR2 as FQGNSA. The CDR3 is made up of 15 amino acids.

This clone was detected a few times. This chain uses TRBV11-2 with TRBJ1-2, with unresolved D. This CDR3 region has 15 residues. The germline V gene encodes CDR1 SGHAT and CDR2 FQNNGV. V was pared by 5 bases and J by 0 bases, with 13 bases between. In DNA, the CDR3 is TGTGCCAGCAGCCTGCCGCTACAGCCTAACTATGGCTACACCTTC. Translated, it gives CASSLPLQPNYGYTF.

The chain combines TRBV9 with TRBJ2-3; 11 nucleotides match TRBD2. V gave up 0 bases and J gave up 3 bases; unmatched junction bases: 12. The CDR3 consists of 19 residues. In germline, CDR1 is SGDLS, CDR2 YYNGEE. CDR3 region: CASSVGVRGLAGGTDTQYF. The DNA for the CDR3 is TGTGCCAGCAGCGTAGGAGTACGAGGGCTAGCGGGAGGTACAGATACGCAGTATTTT.

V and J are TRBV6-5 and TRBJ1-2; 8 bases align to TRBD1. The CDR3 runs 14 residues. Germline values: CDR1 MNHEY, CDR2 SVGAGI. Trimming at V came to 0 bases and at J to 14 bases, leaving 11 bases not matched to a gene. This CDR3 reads CASSYSGDRPATTF. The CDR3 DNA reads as TGTGCCAGCAGTTACTCCGGGGACAGGCCGGCTACAACCTTC.

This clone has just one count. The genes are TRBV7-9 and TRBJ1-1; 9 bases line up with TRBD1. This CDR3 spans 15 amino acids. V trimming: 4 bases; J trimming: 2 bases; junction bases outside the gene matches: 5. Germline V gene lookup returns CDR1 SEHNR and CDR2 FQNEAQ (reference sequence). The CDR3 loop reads CASSSTTGGNTEAFF. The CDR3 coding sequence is TGTGCCAGCAGCTCGACGACAGGGGGAAACACTGAAGCTTTCTTT.

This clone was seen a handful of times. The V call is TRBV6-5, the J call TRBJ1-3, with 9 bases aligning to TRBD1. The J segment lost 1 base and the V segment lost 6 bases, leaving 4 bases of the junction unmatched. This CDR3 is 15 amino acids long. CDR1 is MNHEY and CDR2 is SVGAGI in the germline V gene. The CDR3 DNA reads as TGTGCCAGCAGAGGAGACAGGGGGTCTGGAAACACCATATATTTT. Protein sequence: CASRGDRGSGNTIYF.

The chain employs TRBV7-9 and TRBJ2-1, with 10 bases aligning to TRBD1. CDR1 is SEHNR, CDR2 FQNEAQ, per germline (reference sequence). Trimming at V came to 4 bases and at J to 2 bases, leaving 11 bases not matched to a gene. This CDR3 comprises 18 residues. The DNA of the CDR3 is TGTGCCAGCAGCTCGGACAGGGGGAAGGGTCCCACCTACAATGAGCAGTTCTTC. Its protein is CASSSDRGKGPTYNEQFF.

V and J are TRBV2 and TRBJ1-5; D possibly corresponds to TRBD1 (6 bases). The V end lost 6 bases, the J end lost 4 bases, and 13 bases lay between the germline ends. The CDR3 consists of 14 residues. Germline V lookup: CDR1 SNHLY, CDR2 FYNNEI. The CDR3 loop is CASRGTGLNQPQHF. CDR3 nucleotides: TGTGCCAGCAGGGGTACAGGGTTGAATCAGCCCCAGCATTTT.

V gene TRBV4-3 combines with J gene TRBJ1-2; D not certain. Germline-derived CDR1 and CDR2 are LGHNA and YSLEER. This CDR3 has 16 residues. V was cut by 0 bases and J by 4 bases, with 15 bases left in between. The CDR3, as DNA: TGCGCCAGCAGCCAAGATGTCGTTGGAGCTGCCTATGGCTACACCTTC. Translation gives CASSQDVVGAAYGYTF.

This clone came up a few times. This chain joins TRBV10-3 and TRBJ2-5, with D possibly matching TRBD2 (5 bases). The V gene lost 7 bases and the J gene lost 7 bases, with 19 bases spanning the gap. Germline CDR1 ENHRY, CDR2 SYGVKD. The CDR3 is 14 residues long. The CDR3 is CAINPGLRGGTQYF. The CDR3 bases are TGTGCCATCAACCCAGGACTCCGAGGCGGGACCCAGTACTTC.

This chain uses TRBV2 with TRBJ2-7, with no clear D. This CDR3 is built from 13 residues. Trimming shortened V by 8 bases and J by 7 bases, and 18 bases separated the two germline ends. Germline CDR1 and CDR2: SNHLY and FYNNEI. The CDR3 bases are TGTGCCAGCCTCCCGCGGAGTTCGCGGGAGCAGTACTTC. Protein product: CASLPRSSREQYF.